This TCR beta chain stems from a study of T cell repertoires and Cas9 in healthy adults (dated by TCRdb to the late 2010s). Describing the broader study: Multi-effector potency, cytotoxicity and lineage determination within the CD4 and CD8 compartments were characterized for SpCas9-reactive T cells. Preexisting T cell immunity against the Streptococcus pyogenes Cas9 nuclease (SpCas9) used in CRISPR gene editing was examined in the study.

Healthy humans were used as donors in the study. Library generation was performed with the immunoSEQ multiplex PCR assay. Not all clones reach the TCRdb copy of this immuneACCESS table, which keeps in-frame sequences only. Checked studies attribute under half of the gap to unresolved V genes and leave the rest unexplained. For this sample the table gives about 22,000 clones, of which around 90% were detected only once. Of the sample, less than 2% is held by the ten largest clones. Comment on this clone: Its recognized antigen is unknown. It has no much larger one-base neighbor in the sample; base qualities were not kept.

The junction carries 8 bases between V and J, which are trimmed by 6 bases and 6 bases respectively. The CDR3, from cysteine to phenylalanine, totals 12 residues. Solely the CDR3 DNA is kept, with 36 bases framed from the first base. The germline V gene yields KGHSH for CDR1 and LQKENI for CDR2. Study-wide conclusions, independent of this receptor: In vitro, the proliferation and function of SpCas9-reactive effector T cells were reported to be mitigated by SpCas9-reactive regulatory T cells.

The receptor comes from a human donor in good health. The source material was CD4+ effector T cells (CD127+, CD25-, CD137-, CD154-) from PBMCs; culture status not recorded. The chain links TRBV18 with TRBJ2-2; the D gene cannot be named for sure. Read as DNA, the sequence is TGTGCCAGCTCTCACAGCGCCGGGGAGCTGTTTTTT. It translates as CASSHSAGELFF. The reference TRBV18 and TRBJ2-2 proteins fill in what lies around the CDR3, so the full variable domain reads NAGVMQNPRHLVRRRGQEARLRCSPMKGHSHVYWYRQLPEEGLKFMVYLQKENIIDESGMPKERFSAEFPKEGPSILRIQQVVRGDSAAYFCASSHSAGELFFGEGSRLTVL.